Sequencing of this T cell receptor beta chain was carried out in a study of metastatic and nonmetastatic thyroid tumors. Study background: It was across blood and tumor or nodule tissue from malignant and benign thyroid patients that repertoires were compared.

Concerning this clone itself: Its antigen is as yet unknown.

Per the original data handling: For papillary thyroid cancer, a distant-metastasis classifier was constructed from CDR3 differences observed across clinicopathological groups. From the PCR reads, TCRdb re-called clones with MiXCR. The V and J calls, along with clone size, are taken from TCRdb and not from the paper's own processing. The sample records about 20,000 clones, about a third being singletons. The study, taken as a whole, reports: It was reportedly found that TCR beta diversity was significantly higher in malignant thyroid tumors than in benign nodules, a difference seen in both blood and tumor samples.

CDR3 size: 13 residues. The V gene's germline CDR1 is MDHEN and CDR2 SYDVKM. The V gene lost 7 bases and the J gene lost 4 bases, with 14 bases spanning the gap. Each patient came to thyroid surgery without any prior treatment (of any kind). The clonotype originates from a female donor with papillary thyroid cancer or a benign thyroid nodule (not recorded which). Some clones in this sample may be carry-over from other donors' samples. This chain joins TRBV28 and TRBJ2-7; the D is unclear. What was sequenced was tumor tissue. The CDR3 region is CASTDLFPYEQYF. Written as DNA, the CDR3 is TGTGCCAGCACCGACCTGTTTCCATACGAGCAGTACTTC.